This note documents a single TCR beta chain sequence. The antigen is unknown. Method: immunoSEQ multiplex PCR; TCRdb's copy keeps in-frame clones and lacks some. The sample includes about half a million clones, around 79% of them seen just once. These data come from a study of shared clonotypes between healthy human individuals. Findings of the study overall: Clonotype sharing among donors was thought likely to change with sequencing depth. The sampled material consisted only of blood, and tissue repertoires are likely to differ.

Donors were Caucasian adults residing in Nashville, Tennessee, USA. Approximately 90 million PBMCs went into genomic DNA for unsorted samples. The clonotype comes from a woman aged 40 to 50 in good health. Some clones in this sample may be carry-over from other donors' samples. Material for sequencing was PBMCs.

This chain's CDR3 is CASSSRDRISGNTIYF. The DNA of the CDR3 is TGTGCCAGCAGCTCCCGGGACCGTATCTCTGGAAACACCATATATTTT. J is TRBJ1-3 and V is TRBV7-9; a weak D match, TRBD1 (5 bases). The V end was cut by 4 bases, the J end by 0 bases, with 13 bases between. The V gene's germline CDR1 is SEHNR and CDR2 FQNEAQ (reference sequence). CDR3 length equals 16 residues.